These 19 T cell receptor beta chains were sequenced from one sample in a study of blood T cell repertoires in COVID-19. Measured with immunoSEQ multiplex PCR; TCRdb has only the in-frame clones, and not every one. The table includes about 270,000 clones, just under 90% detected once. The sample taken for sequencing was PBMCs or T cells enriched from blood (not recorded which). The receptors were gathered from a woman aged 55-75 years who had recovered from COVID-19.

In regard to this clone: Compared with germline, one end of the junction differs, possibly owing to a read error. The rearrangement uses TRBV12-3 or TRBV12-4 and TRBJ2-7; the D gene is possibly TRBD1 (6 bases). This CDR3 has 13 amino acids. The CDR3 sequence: CASSPDEISPGEF. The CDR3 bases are TGTGCCAGCAGCCCGGACGAGATTAGTCCAGGGGAATTC.

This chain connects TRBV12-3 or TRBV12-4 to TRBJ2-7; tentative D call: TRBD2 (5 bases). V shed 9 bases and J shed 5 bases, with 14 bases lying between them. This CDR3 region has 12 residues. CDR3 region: CASRWVEDEQYF. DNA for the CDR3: TGTGCCAGTCGTTGGGTGGAGGACGAGCAGTACTTC.

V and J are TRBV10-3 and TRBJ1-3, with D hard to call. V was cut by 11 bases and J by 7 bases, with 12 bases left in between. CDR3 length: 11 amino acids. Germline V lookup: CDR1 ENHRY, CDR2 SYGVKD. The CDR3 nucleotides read TGTGCCTCGACTTCCGGGAACACCATATATTTT. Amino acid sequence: CASTSGNTIYF.

CDR3 amino acids: CATSPGGTQYF. As DNA, the CDR3 is TGTGCCACCTCCCCAGGGGGAACGCAGTATTTT. This sequence joins TRBV10-3 and TRBJ2-3; 7 bases line up with TRBD1. Germline CDR1 ENHRY, CDR2 SYGVKD. The junction had 7 bases not matched to a gene; V was cut back by 10 bases and J by 9 bases. The CDR3 spans 11 residues.

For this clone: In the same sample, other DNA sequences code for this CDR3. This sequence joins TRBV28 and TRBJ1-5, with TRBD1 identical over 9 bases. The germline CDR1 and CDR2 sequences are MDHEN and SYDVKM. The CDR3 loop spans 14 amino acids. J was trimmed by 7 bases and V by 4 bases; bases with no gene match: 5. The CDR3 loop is CASSSGQGGQPQHF. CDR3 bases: TGTGCCAGCAGTTCGGGACAGGGTGGCCAGCCCCAGCATTTT.

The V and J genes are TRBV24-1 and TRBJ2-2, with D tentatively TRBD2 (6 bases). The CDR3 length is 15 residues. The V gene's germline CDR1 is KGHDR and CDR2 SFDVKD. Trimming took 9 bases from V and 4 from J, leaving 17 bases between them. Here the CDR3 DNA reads TGTGCCACCGGAGTCGGAGGGTGGGGCACCGGGGAGCTGTTTTTT. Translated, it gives CATGVGGWGTGELFF.

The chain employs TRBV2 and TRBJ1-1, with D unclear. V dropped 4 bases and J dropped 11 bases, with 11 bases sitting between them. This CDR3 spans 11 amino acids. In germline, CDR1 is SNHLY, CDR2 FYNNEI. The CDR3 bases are TGTGCCAGCAGTGTGGAGGGAGGGGCTTTCTTT. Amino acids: CASSVEGGAFF.

Written as DNA, the CDR3 is TGTGCCAGCAGTCTGCGGGGGGCACTCCTCGAGCAGTACTTC. It encodes CASSLRGALLEQYF. The chain combines TRBV5-5 with TRBJ2-7; 8 nucleotides align to TRBD2. V trimming: 5 bases; J trimming: 6 bases; junction bases outside the gene matches: 10. Germline V gene lookup returns CDR1 SGHKS and CDR2 YYEKEE (reference sequence). The CDR3 consists of 14 residues.

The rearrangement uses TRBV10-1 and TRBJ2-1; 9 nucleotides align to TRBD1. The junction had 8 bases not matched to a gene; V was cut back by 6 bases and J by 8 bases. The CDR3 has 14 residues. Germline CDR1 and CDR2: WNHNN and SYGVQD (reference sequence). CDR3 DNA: TGCGCCAGCAGCCAACCGGGACAGGGAGATGAGCAGTTCTTC. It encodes CASSQPGQGDEQFF.

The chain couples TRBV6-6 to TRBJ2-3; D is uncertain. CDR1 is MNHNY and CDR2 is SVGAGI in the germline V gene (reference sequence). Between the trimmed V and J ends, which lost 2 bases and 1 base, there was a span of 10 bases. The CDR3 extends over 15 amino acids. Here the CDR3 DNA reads TGTGCCAGCAGTTACAGTTTAACGGGCACAGATACGCAGTATTTT. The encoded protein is CASSYSLTGTDTQYF.

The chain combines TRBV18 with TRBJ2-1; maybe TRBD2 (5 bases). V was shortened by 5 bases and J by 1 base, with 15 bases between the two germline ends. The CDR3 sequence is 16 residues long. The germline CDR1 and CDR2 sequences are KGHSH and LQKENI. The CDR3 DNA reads TGTGCCAGCTCAGGTTTTAGGACGGGATCCTACAATGAGCAGTTCTTC. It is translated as CASSGFRTGSYNEQFF.

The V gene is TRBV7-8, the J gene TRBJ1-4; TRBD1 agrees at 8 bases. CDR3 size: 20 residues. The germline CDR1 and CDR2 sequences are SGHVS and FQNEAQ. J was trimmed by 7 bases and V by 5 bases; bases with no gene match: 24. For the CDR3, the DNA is TGTGCCAGCAGCCCTCACCAAAGCGGTTGGACGCAGGGGGCTCGTGAAAAACTGTTTTTT. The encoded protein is CASSPHQSGWTQGAREKLFF. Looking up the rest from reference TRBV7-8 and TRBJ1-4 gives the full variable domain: GAGVSQSPRYKVAKRGQDVALRCDPISGHVSLFWYQQALGQGPEFLTYFQNEAQLDKSGLPSDRFFAERPEGSVSTLKIQRTQQEDSAVYLCASSPHQSGWTQGAREKLFFGSGTQLSVL.

CDR3 region: CASSLLAGVGPDTQYF. The CDR3 bases are TGTGCCAGCAGCCTACTAGCGGGAGTAGGCCCAGATACGCAGTATTTT. The chain combines TRBV28 with TRBJ2-3, with 11 bases fitting TRBD2. The V gene's germline CDR1 is MDHEN and CDR2 SYDVKM. The V gene end was trimmed by 6 bases and the J gene end by 4 bases; junction bases not matched to a gene: 9. This CDR3 region has 16 residues.

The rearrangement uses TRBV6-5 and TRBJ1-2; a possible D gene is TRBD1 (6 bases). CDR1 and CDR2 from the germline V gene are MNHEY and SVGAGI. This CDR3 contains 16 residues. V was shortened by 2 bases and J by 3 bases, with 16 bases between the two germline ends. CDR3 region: CASSYRGGGGHYGYTF. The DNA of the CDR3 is TGTGCCAGCAGTTACCGGGGAGGGGGGGGACACTATGGCTACACCTTC.

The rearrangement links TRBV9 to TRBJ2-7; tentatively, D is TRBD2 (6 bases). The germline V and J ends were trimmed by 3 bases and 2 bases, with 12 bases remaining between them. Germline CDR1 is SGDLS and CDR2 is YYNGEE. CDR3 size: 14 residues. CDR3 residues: CASSGSGSAYEQYF. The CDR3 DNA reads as TGTGCCAGCAGCGGTAGCGGTTCCGCCTACGAGCAGTACTTC.

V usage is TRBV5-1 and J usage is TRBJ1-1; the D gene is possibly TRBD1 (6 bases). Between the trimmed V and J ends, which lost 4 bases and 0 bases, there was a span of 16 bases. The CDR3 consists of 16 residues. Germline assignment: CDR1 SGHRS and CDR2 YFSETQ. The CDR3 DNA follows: TGCGCCAGCAGCCCAGAAACAGGGACCATGAACACTGAAGCTTTCTTT. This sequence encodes CASSPETGTMNTEAFF.

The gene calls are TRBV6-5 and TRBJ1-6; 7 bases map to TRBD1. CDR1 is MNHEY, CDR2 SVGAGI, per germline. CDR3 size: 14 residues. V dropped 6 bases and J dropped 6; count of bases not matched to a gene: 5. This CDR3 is CASRTTGINSPLHF. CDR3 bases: TGTGCCAGCAGAACGACAGGGATTAATTCACCCCTCCACTTT.

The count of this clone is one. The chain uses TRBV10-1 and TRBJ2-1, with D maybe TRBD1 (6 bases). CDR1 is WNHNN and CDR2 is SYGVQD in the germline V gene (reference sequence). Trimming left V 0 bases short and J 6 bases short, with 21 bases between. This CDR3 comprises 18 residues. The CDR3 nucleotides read TGCGCCAGCAGTGAGTCTAGATACGGGGACACTAAGATCAATGAGCAGTTCTTC. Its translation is CASSESRYGDTKINEQFF.

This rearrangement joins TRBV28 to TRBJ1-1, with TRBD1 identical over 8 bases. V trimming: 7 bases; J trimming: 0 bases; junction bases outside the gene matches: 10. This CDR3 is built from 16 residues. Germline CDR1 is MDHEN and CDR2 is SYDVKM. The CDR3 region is CASTSGGLEMNTEAFF. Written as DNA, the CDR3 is TGTGCCAGCACCTCAGGGGGCCTTGAGATGAACACTGAAGCTTTCTTT.